These 14 T cell receptor beta chains came from one sample sequenced in a study of blood T cells in healthy people across ages. The authors ran a second PCR of roughly 6 to 12 cycles using a sample-barcoded 5' primer and a J-beta primer mix. TCRdb re-called the 5' RACE reads with MiXCR, one entry per CDR3 protein. The table records 1.8 million or so distinct CDR3 sequences, roughly two fifths of them present only once. The specimen was blood. The receptors stem from a human donor in good health.

This clonotype has a handful of counts. The chain employs TRBV6-5 and TRBJ1-1, with D unresolved. From germline, CDR1 is MNHEY and CDR2 SVGAGI. V lost 0 bases and J 4 bases, leaving 6 bases between the germline ends. The CDR3 has 13 amino acids. The CDR3 reads CASSYSESTEAFF. In nucleotides, the CDR3 is TGTGCCAGCAGTTACTCGGAAAGCACTGAAGCTTTCTTT.

J is TRBJ2-3 and V is TRBV11-1, with D unresolved. From germline, CDR1 is SGHAT and CDR2 FQDESV (reference sequence). The CDR3 is 13 amino acids. With 7 bases removed from V and 0 bases from J, the gap between germline ends came to 8 bases. The CDR3 loop reads CASTTCSTDTQYF. The CDR3 nucleotides are TGTGCCAGCACCACCTGCAGCACAGATACGCAGTATTTT.

The sample holds a few counts of this clonotype. The chain uses TRBV4-3 and TRBJ2-7; the D is unclear. Trimming pared 0 bases from V and 1 base from J, leaving 7 bases between. CDR1 and CDR2 (germline): LGHNA, YSLEER. CDR3 length: 14 residues. In DNA form, the CDR3 reads TGCGCCAGCAGCCAAGATCCACAGTCCTACGAGCAGTACTTC. Its protein product is CASSQDPQSYEQYF.

This clonotype has just one count. The chain combines TRBV6-6 with TRBJ1-1; 8 bases line up with TRBD1. CDR1 is MNHNY, CDR2 SVGAGI, per germline (reference sequence). This CDR3 contains 16 residues. With V trimmed by 0 bases and J by 3 bases, 6 bases remained unmatched. CDR3: CASSYSSDREDTEAFF. The CDR3 DNA sequence: TGTGCCAGCAGTTACTCCTCGGACAGGGAGGACACTGAAGCTTTCTTT.

This clonotype has just a few counts. The genes are TRBV14 and TRBJ1-1, with 7 bases aligning to TRBD1. The CDR3 runs 14 residues. CDR1 is SGHDN and CDR2 is FVKESK in the germline V gene. With 0 bases clipped from V and 7 bases from J, the junction kept 5 bases outside the gene matches. CDR3 amino acids: CASSQDGGQYEAFF. In DNA, the CDR3 is TGTGCCAGCAGCCAAGATGGGGGACAGTATGAAGCTTTCTTT.

The chain carries TRBV3-1 and TRBJ2-2; perhaps TRBD1 as D (5 bases). V was clipped by 1 base and J by 1 base, with 10 bases between them. The CDR3 consists of 16 residues. Germline values: CDR1 LGHDT, CDR2 YNNKEL (reference sequence). The CDR3 DNA follows: TGTGCCAGCAGCCAAGGCTGGACAAGGAACACCGGGGAGCTGTTTTTT. It is translated as CASSQGWTRNTGELFF.

This clonotype was detected only a few times. The chain couples TRBV7-3 to TRBJ2-1; TRBD2 matches at 10 bases. CDR3 length equals 13 residues. V shed 4 bases, J shed 15 bases, and the junction held 9 bases outside the gene matches. Germline CDR1 and CDR2: SGHTA and FQGTGA. CDR3 loop: CASSSRAGGHMFF. The CDR3 DNA sequence: TGTGCCAGCAGCTCACGAGCGGGGGGGCATATGTTCTTC.

This clonotype was seen many times. The J gene is TRBJ2-6, the V gene TRBV20-1; 8 positions agree with TRBD1. The junction had 3 bases not matched to a gene; V was cut back by 3 bases and J by 2 bases. The germline V gene encodes CDR1 DFQATT and CDR2 SNEGSKA (reference sequence). The CDR3 is 15 amino acids. The DNA of the CDR3 is TGCAGTGCTAGTGCAGGGGGCGCTGGGGCCAACGTCCTGACTTTC. The encoded protein is CSASAGGAGANVLTF.

A few counts support this clonotype. The rearrangement links TRBV18 to TRBJ2-7; D is unresolved. Germline V gene sequence: CDR1 KGHSH, CDR2 LQKENI. Trimming took 2 bases from V and 0 from J, leaving 8 bases between them. The CDR3 sequence is 14 residues long. In nucleotides, the CDR3 is TGTGCCAGCTCACCAACGTCCCGCTCCTACGAGCAGTACTTC. It codes for CASSPTSRSYEQYF.

This clonotype was counted a few times. The chain couples TRBV10-3 to TRBJ2-6, with TRBD1 matching over 8 bases. The trim removed 8 bases at V and 1 base at J, leaving 10 bases unmatched. CDR1 and CDR2 from the germline V gene are ENHRY and SYGVKD. The CDR3 covers 17 residues. The CDR3 here is CAICTGGVRSGANVLTF. The CDR3 DNA reads as TGTGCCATCTGCACAGGGGGTGTTCGATCTGGGGCCAACGTCCTGACTTTC.

The chain uses TRBV7-8 and TRBJ2-5; D is unclear. The germline V gene encodes CDR1 SGHVS and CDR2 FQNEAQ. Trimming cost V 3 bases and J 8 bases, with 13 bases left between them. The CDR3 has 13 amino acids. The CDR3 DNA sequence: TGTGCCAGCAGCTTTGGGTCAATGGAAACCCAGTACTTC. Protein product: CASSFGSMETQYF.

The CDR3 region is CASSLSSLVYGYTF. In nucleotides, the CDR3 is TGTGCCAGCAGTTTAAGCTCACTGGTATATGGCTACACCTTC. The rearrangement uses TRBV27 and TRBJ1-2; no clear D. The CDR3 loop spans 14 amino acids. Trimming took 2 bases from V and 5 from J, leaving 12 bases between them. CDR1 is MNHEY, CDR2 SMNVEV, per germline (reference sequence).

This chain joins TRBV10-3 and TRBJ2-1; 8 positions match TRBD2. The CDR3 contains 17 residues. Germline loops: CDR1 ENHRY, CDR2 SYGVKD. Trimming cost V 7 bases and J 0 bases; bases outside gene matches: 11. This CDR3 reads CAITQNRGGHSYNEQFF. DNA for the CDR3: TGTGCCATCACCCAAAACCGGGGGGGTCACTCCTACAATGAGCAGTTCTTC.

This chain uses TRBV20-1 with TRBJ2-1; TRBD2 is a possible D gene (7 bases). V shed 3 bases and J shed 15 bases, with 15 bases lying between them. There are 11 residues in the CDR3. Germline V CDR1 and CDR2: DFQATT, SNEGSKA (reference sequence). CDR3 nucleotides: TGCAGTGCTAGCTCCGGGGGGCCGCGGTTCTTC. Translation gives CSASSGGPRFF.